The 22 T cell receptor beta chains listed next were all sequenced from one sample in a study of blood T cells in healthy people across ages. A second PCR, run for about 7 to 12 cycles, used a sample-barcoded 5' primer plus a J-beta primer mix. MiXCR was run by TCRdb on the 5' RACE reads, yielding one entry per CDR3 protein. Here the sample spans around 1,000,000 distinct CDR3 sequences, 20% to 25% being singletons. Another study also made use of these data, one on T cells of mothers and their children.

Sequencing was carried out using blood. Every receptor here comes from a girl aged 2-10 years in good health.

This clonotype is a singleton in its sample. V usage is TRBV28 and J usage is TRBJ2-3, with a possible D match to TRBD2 (5 bases). The CDR3 length is 15 residues. CDR1 is MDHEN, CDR2 SYDVKM, per germline. Trimming removed 7 bases at V and 5 bases at J, with 19 bases between. CDR3 nucleotides: TGTGCCAGCAACTACTTGTCCGGGGTTATAGATACGCAGTATTTT. It specifies CASNYLSGVIDTQYF. Together with reference TRBV28 and TRBJ2-3, the CDR3 gives the full variable domain: DVKVTQSSRYLVKRTGEKVFLECVQDMDHENMFWYRQDPGLGLRLIYFSYDVKMKEKGDIPEGYSVSREKKERFSLILESASTNQTSMYLCASNYLSGVIDTQYFGPGTRLTVL.

The chain recombines TRBV4-2 with TRBJ2-1; D call uncertain. V lost 1 base, J lost 8 bases, and 6 bases lay in between. The CDR3 has 12 amino acids. From germline, CDR1 is LGHNA and CDR2 YNFKEQ. CDR3 coding DNA: TGTGCCAGCAGCCAAGGGGTCGATGAGCAGTTCTTC. It specifies CASSQGVDEQFF.

The chain has TRBV7-6 and TRBJ2-5; 7 bases align to TRBD2. The CDR3 totals 15 residues. Germline trimming cut 5 bases from V and 2 bases from J; bases unmatched to any gene: 8. Germline values: CDR1 SGHVS, CDR2 FNYEAQ. The CDR3 DNA is TGTGCCAGCAGCCACACCGCCGGGGGGCAAGAGACCCAGTACTTC. Translated, it gives CASSHTAGGQETQYF.

This chain uses TRBV9 with TRBJ1-1, with D unresolved. Germline loops: CDR1 SGDLS, CDR2 YYNGEE. Deletions cut 0 bases from V and 2 bases from J, with 5 bases between. The CDR3 runs 13 residues. The CDR3 here is CASSVGINTEAFF. The CDR3 DNA reads TGTGCCAGCAGCGTAGGAATAAACACTGAAGCTTTCTTT.

J is TRBJ2-3 and V is TRBV5-1; the match to TRBD1 covers 8 bases. Looked up from germline, CDR1 is SGHRS and CDR2 is YFSETQ. Trimming removed 1 base from V and 2 bases from J; junction bases left unmatched: 6. This CDR3 contains 16 residues. The DNA of the CDR3 is TGCGCCAGCAGCTTGCGCGGACAGGGAGCCACAGATACGCAGTATTTT. Translating gives CASSLRGQGATDTQYF.

The V call is TRBV4-1, the J call TRBJ2-7; TRBD2 matches 16 bases. Germline CDR1 is MGHRA and CDR2 is YSYEKL. The CDR3 loop spans 19 amino acids. The J segment lost 1 base and the V segment lost 1 base, leaving 7 bases of the junction unmatched. CDR3 amino acids: CASSQVVGLAGGRSYEQYF. The DNA for the CDR3 is TGCGCCAGCAGCCAAGTGGTGGGACTAGCGGGAGGGAGGTCCTACGAGCAGTACTTC.

The J gene is TRBJ2-7, the V gene TRBV12-3 or TRBV12-4; unclear D gene. With 3 bases removed from V and 0 bases from J, the gap between germline ends came to 15 bases. The CDR3 covers 16 residues. The DNA for the CDR3 is TGTGCCAGCAGTTTCAAGGCTCTAGGGTTCTCCTACGAGCAGTACTTC. Residues: CASSFKALGFSYEQYF.

There are a few counts of this clonotype. The chain combines TRBV29-1 with TRBJ1-1; TRBD1 matches at 7 bases. The CDR3 runs to 12 residues. V dropped 6 bases and J dropped 3; count of bases not matched to a gene: 4. The germline V gene encodes CDR1 SQVTM and CDR2 ANQGSEA. In nucleotides, the CDR3 is TGCAGCGTGCACAGGGGAGACACTGAAGCTTTCTTT. Its protein is CSVHRGDTEAFF.

Only a few counts were recorded for this clonotype. The junction shows a germline mismatch at one end, possibly a read error. The rearrangement uses TRBV4-3 and TRBJ2-4; 7 nucleotides line up with TRBD2. Germline CDR1 and CDR2: LGHNA and YSLEER. The CDR3 runs 13 residues. The CDR3 region has the DNA TGCGCCAGCAGCCAAGACTTGCGGCGGGGGAGAATCTTC. The encoded protein is CASSQDLRRGRIF.

The chain joins TRBV20-1 to TRBJ2-5; a weak D match, TRBD1 (7 bases). The CDR3 runs 12 residues. In germline, CDR1 is DFQATT, CDR2 SNEGSKA (reference sequence). This CDR3 reads CTAQGGGETQYF. The CDR3, as DNA: TGCACCGCTCAGGGGGGCGGGGAGACCCAGTACTTC.

There are a few counts of this clonotype. The chain links TRBV7-2 to TRBJ2-5; 9 positions match TRBD1. CDR3 length: 15 amino acids. Trimming removed 5 bases from V and 3 bases from J; junction bases left unmatched: 7. The germline V gene encodes CDR1 SGHTA and CDR2 FQGNSA. The CDR3 loop is CASSGRDRGEETQYF. The CDR3 DNA is TGTGCCAGCAGCGGTAGAGACAGGGGGGAAGAGACCCAGTACTTC.

The chain carries TRBV3-1 and TRBJ2-2; D remains ambiguous. This CDR3 has 12 residues. V lost 1 base to trimming and J lost 7 bases, with 4 bases between them. In germline, CDR1 is LGHDT, CDR2 YNNKEL (reference sequence). The CDR3 DNA sequence: TGTGCCAGCAGCCAAGCCGACGGGGAGCTGTTTTTT. Protein sequence: CASSQADGELFF.

This clonotype occurred once. The junction shows a germline mismatch at one end, possibly a read error. The chain combines TRBV7-7 with TRBJ1-4; D is unresolved. There are 14 residues in the CDR3. The germline CDR1 and CDR2 sequences are SSHAT and FNYEAQ (reference sequence). The CDR3 nucleotides read TGTGCTAGCAGCCAAAGCGGGATGGGGGAAAAACTGTTTTTT. This sequence encodes CASSQSGMGEKLFF.

In this sample, this clonotype turned up a few times. The chain carries TRBV15 and TRBJ2-2; D gene ambiguous. The CDR3 spans 14 residues. Germline V gene data show CDR1 as LNHNV and CDR2 as YYDKDF (reference sequence). The ends were cut back, 0 bases at V and 4 bases at J, with 6 bases in the middle. CDR3 residues: CATSRDGPTGELFF. The DNA for the CDR3 is TGTGCCACCAGCAGAGATGGGCCCACCGGGGAGCTGTTTTTT.

V is TRBV7-2 and J is TRBJ2-5; no firm D call. Germline V lookup: CDR1 SGHTA, CDR2 FQGNSA. The CDR3 runs to 14 residues. Trimming left V 1 base short and J 2 bases short, with 8 bases between. The CDR3 bases are TGTGCCAGCAGCTTAGAGCTCAGACAAGAGACCCAGTACTTC. This sequence encodes CASSLELRQETQYF.

The CDR3 DNA reads as TGCAGCGTTGAAGAGTCGGGACTACTCTCCTACAATGAGCAGTTCTTC. It codes for CSVEESGLLSYNEQFF. The chain is built from TRBV29-1 and TRBJ2-1, with 7 bases aligning to TRBD2. Losses at the gene ends were 0 bases for V and 0 bases for J; bases not matched to a gene: 5. CDR1 and CDR2 (germline): SQVTM, ANQGSEA. CDR3 length: 16 amino acids.

This chain connects TRBV12-3 or TRBV12-4 to TRBJ2-7; tentatively, D is TRBD1 (5 bases). There are 12 residues in the CDR3. The ends were cut back, 8 bases at V and 3 bases at J, with 11 bases in the middle. CDR3 nucleotide sequence: TGTGCCAGCGCCAGGGAAGACTACGAGCAGTACTTC. Its translation: CASAREDYEQYF.

V gene TRBV6-5 combines with J gene TRBJ2-2; D may match TRBD1 or TRBD2 (5 bases each). The V gene's germline CDR1 is MNHEY and CDR2 SVGAGI. Trimming took 6 bases from V and 4 from J, leaving 12 bases between them. This CDR3 is built from 14 residues. The chain's CDR3 is CASRTRGVTGELFF. CDR3 coding DNA: TGTGCCAGCAGAACAAGAGGGGTCACCGGGGAGCTGTTTTTT.

The V call is TRBV28, the J call TRBJ2-6; 8 bases fit TRBD1. This CDR3 contains 18 residues. The V segment lost 6 bases and the J segment 0 bases; nucleotides outside the gene matches: 10. The V gene's germline CDR1 is MDHEN and CDR2 SYDVKM. CDR3 in DNA: TGTGCCAGCAGCCCCGGCGGGACAGGTATCTCTGGGGCCAACGTCCTGACTTTC. Its translation is CASSPGGTGISGANVLTF.

In its sample, this clonotype was seen a few times. The chain uses TRBV28 and TRBJ2-5, with TRBD2 matching over 8 bases. Per germline, CDR1 MDHEN and CDR2 SYDVKM. Trimming at V came to 5 bases and at J to 3 bases, leaving 8 bases not matched to a gene. The CDR3 is made up of 15 amino acids. The CDR3 region is CASSPPGLEEETQYF. CDR3 sequence (DNA): TGTGCCAGCAGTCCCCCGGGACTAGAAGAAGAGACCCAGTACTTC.

This chain connects TRBV11-2 to TRBJ1-2; possibly TRBD1 for D (6 bases). CDR3 length: 16 amino acids. The V gene lost 4 bases and the J gene lost 1 base, with 16 bases spanning the gap. The germline V gene has CDR1 SGHAT and CDR2 FQNNGV. The CDR3 here is CASSSVRQGNNYGYTF. The CDR3 region has the DNA TGTGCCAGCAGCTCCGTGAGGCAGGGGAATAACTATGGCTACACCTTC.

The chain employs TRBV29-1 and TRBJ2-2; TRBD1 is a possible D gene (6 bases). The CDR3 runs to 14 residues. Between the trimmed V and J ends, which lost 5 bases and 1 base, there was a span of 11 bases. Germline values: CDR1 SQVTM, CDR2 ANQGSEA. The DNA of the CDR3 is TGCAGCGTTACGGGACAACTGAACACCGGGGAGCTGTTTTTT. This encodes CSVTGQLNTGELFF.